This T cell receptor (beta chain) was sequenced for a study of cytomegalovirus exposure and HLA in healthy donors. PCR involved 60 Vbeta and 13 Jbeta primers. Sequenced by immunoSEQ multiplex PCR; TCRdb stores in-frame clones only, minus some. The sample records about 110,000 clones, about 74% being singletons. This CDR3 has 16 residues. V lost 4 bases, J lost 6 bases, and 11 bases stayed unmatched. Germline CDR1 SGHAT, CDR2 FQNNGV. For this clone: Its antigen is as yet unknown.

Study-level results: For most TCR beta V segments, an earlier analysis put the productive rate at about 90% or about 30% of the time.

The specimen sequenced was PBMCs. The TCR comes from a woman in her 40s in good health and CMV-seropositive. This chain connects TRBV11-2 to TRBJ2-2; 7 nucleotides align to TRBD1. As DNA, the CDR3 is TGTGCCAGCAGCTCGAGATTAAGGGGGCGGCCCGGGGAGCTGTTTTTT. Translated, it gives CASSSRLRGRPGELFF.